These T cell receptor beta chains were read from a single sample in a study of control samples from healthy donors and cancer patients. The assay was immunoSEQ multiplex PCR, and TCRdb's table has in-frame clones only and misses some. Of about 150,000 clones detected, approximately 94% appear once; the ten largest clones hold less than 6%. The specimen was blood. All receptors derive from a man between 18 and 35 years old in good health. Each CDR3 is given with its conserved first and last residue. The order of the fields is D gene, V gene, J gene, clone size, CDR3 DNA, CDR3 protein. D genes are given only for firm matches. Rows may omit the clone size; those that give it use once, few, many or a size class.

d_call: -; v_call: TRBV5-4; j_call: TRBJ2-7; clone_size: few; cdr3_nt: TGTGCCAGCAGCTTGTTCCCCGGGGACTCAAGCTCCTACGAGCAGTACTTC; cdr3_aa: CASSLFPGDSSSYEQYF
d_call: -; v_call: TRBV9; j_call: TRBJ1-1; clone_size: -; cdr3_nt: TGTGCCAGCAGCGTAGGTGGTACTGAAGCTTTCTTT; cdr3_aa: CASSVGGTEAFF
d_call: -; v_call: TRBV7-9; j_call: TRBJ2-7; clone_size: once; cdr3_nt: TGTGCCAGCAGCACAGAGGGGGTACCCCGCTTT; cdr3_aa: CASSTEGVPRF
d_call: -; v_call: TRBV28; j_call: TRBJ2-3; clone_size: -; cdr3_nt: TGTGCCAGCGCCATAGGAGGGGCCCGCCCGCAGTATTTT; cdr3_aa: CASAIGGARPQYF
d_call: -; v_call: TRBV14; j_call: TRBJ1-1; clone_size: -; cdr3_nt: TGTGCCAGCAGCCATGGTCGGAGGACTGAAGCTTTCTTT; cdr3_aa: CASSHGRRTEAFF
d_call: TRBD1; v_call: TRBV6-5; j_call: TRBJ1-5; clone_size: -; cdr3_nt: TGTGCCAGCAGAGACCGGGACAGATGGGGGCCCCAGCATTTT; cdr3_aa: CASRDRDRWGPQHF
d_call: TRBD2; v_call: TRBV5-4; j_call: TRBJ2-3; clone_size: -; cdr3_nt: TGTGCCAGCAGCTCGACTAGCAGAGATACGCAGTATTTT; cdr3_aa: CASSSTSRDTQYF
d_call: TRBD1; v_call: TRBV27; j_call: TRBJ1-2; clone_size: -; cdr3_nt: TGTGCCAGCACCCTATCCGGTACAGGGGCCTATGGCTACACCTTC; cdr3_aa: CASTLSGTGAYGYTF
d_call: TRBD1; v_call: TRBV27; j_call: TRBJ1-4; clone_size: once; cdr3_nt: TGTGCCAGCAGTGCCTCGGACAGGGGGCCTAATGAAAAACTGTTTTTT; cdr3_aa: CASSASDRGPNEKLFF
d_call: -; v_call: TRBV6-1; j_call: TRBJ2-3; clone_size: -; cdr3_nt: TGTGCCAGCAGTGGGGGGCGGGGCGGGGGCACAGATACGCAGTATTTT; cdr3_aa: CASSGGRGGGTDTQYF
d_call: TRBD1; v_call: TRBV11-3; j_call: TRBJ2-1; clone_size: -; cdr3_nt: TGTGCCAGCAGCAGACGACAGGGGTCCTACAATGAGCAGTTCTTC; cdr3_aa: CASSRRQGSYNEQFF
d_call: -; v_call: TRBV3-1/TRBV3-2; j_call: TRBJ2-7; clone_size: -; cdr3_nt: TGTGCCAGCAGCCAAGATAGTGGGGTCTACGAGCAGTACTTC; cdr3_aa: CASSQDSGVYEQYF
d_call: -; v_call: TRBV11-2; j_call: TRBJ1-5; clone_size: -; cdr3_nt: TGTGCCAGCAGCTTAGGGCCAGGTTGGAATCAGCCCCAGCATTTT; cdr3_aa: CASSLGPGWNQPQHF
d_call: -; v_call: TRBV10-2; j_call: TRBJ2-1; clone_size: once; cdr3_nt: TGCGCCAGCAGGACGGCGGGACAGAGGGGTGAGCAGTTCTTC; cdr3_aa: CASRTAGQRGEQFF
d_call: -; v_call: TRBV2; j_call: TRBJ1-6; clone_size: -; cdr3_nt: TGTGCCAGCAGTGACCCAGGGTCTACGCCCCTCCACTTT; cdr3_aa: CASSDPGSTPLHF
d_call: TRBD1; v_call: TRBV2; j_call: TRBJ1-5; clone_size: -; cdr3_nt: TGTGCCAGCAGTAAGGACAGGCAGCCCCAGCATTTT; cdr3_aa: CASSKDRQPQHF
d_call: -; v_call: TRBV19; j_call: TRBJ1-1; clone_size: -; cdr3_nt: TGTGCCAGTAGTATACCGCGGAGGGAAGGTTGGGCTGAAGCTTTCTTT; cdr3_aa: CASSIPRREGWAEAFF
d_call: -; v_call: TRBV27; j_call: TRBJ2-2; clone_size: many; cdr3_nt: TGTGCCAGCACCCTGAGGGGCCGGGCCGGGGAGCTGTTTTTT; cdr3_aa: CASTLRGRAGELFF
d_call: TRBD1; v_call: TRBV25-1; j_call: TRBJ1-1; clone_size: -; cdr3_nt: TGTGCCAGCAGTGACCCGGGACAGGGTTTGAACACTGAAGCTTTCTTT; cdr3_aa: CASSDPGQGLNTEAFF
d_call: -; v_call: TRBV19; j_call: TRBJ1-1; clone_size: few; cdr3_nt: TGTGCCAGCAGTGACTCCTACTGGGGGGCTTTCTTT; cdr3_aa: CASSDSYWGAFF
d_call: TRBD1; v_call: TRBV30; j_call: TRBJ2-7; clone_size: -; cdr3_nt: TGTGCCTGGAGTATGGGATCGGGACAGTTCACCTACGAGCAGTACTTC; cdr3_aa: CAWSMGSGQFTYEQYF
d_call: TRBD1; v_call: TRBV10-3; j_call: TRBJ1-1; clone_size: -; cdr3_nt: TGTGCCATCAGCGCCGGGACAGTAACCATGAACACTGAAGCTTTCTTT; cdr3_aa: CAISAGTVTMNTEAFF
d_call: TRBD2; v_call: TRBV13; j_call: TRBJ2-7; clone_size: -; cdr3_nt: TGTGCCAGCAGCCGCGGGACTAGTCGCTACGAGCAGTACTTC; cdr3_aa: CASSRGTSRYEQYF
d_call: TRBD2; v_call: TRBV6-5; j_call: TRBJ2-7; clone_size: -; cdr3_nt: TGTGCCAGCAGTTACTCCCCGGAGACTAGCGGGGGCGAGCAGTACTTC; cdr3_aa: CASSYSPETSGGEQYF
d_call: -; v_call: TRBV7-3; j_call: TRBJ2-5; clone_size: -; cdr3_nt: TGTGCCAGCAGCTTATCTCCGCAATCGGAGACCCAGTACTTC; cdr3_aa: CASSLSPQSETQYF
d_call: TRBD1; v_call: TRBV18; j_call: TRBJ1-3; clone_size: -; cdr3_nt: TGTGCCAGCTCACCAAAGACAGGGGTCGGAAACACCATATATTTT; cdr3_aa: CASSPKTGVGNTIYF
d_call: TRBD1; v_call: TRBV27; j_call: TRBJ2-7; clone_size: -; cdr3_nt: TGTGCCAGCAGTTTGACAGCAGGGGGCTATTACGAGCAGTACTTC; cdr3_aa: CASSLTAGGYYEQYF
d_call: -; v_call: TRBV3-1/TRBV3-2; j_call: TRBJ1-2; clone_size: -; cdr3_nt: TGTGCCAGCAGCCAGGAAGGGGGGAAACCGCCATATGGCTACACCTTC; cdr3_aa: CASSQEGGKPPYGYTF
d_call: TRBD1; v_call: TRBV5-1; j_call: TRBJ1-5; clone_size: -; cdr3_nt: TGCGCCAGCAGCTTGGGGACAGGTGGCAATCAGCCCCAGCATTTT; cdr3_aa: CASSLGTGGNQPQHF
d_call: -; v_call: TRBV3-1/TRBV3-2; j_call: TRBJ1-3; clone_size: -; cdr3_nt: TGTGCCAGCAGCCAAGATCGGCAGATGATGGGAAACACCATATATTTT; cdr3_aa: CASSQDRQMMGNTIYF
d_call: TRBD2; v_call: TRBV19; j_call: TRBJ2-1; clone_size: -; cdr3_nt: TGTGCCAGTAGGATTAGCGGGAGCTCCTACAATGAGCAGTTCTTC; cdr3_aa: CASRISGSSYNEQFF
d_call: -; v_call: TRBV18; j_call: TRBJ1-1; clone_size: -; cdr3_nt: TGTGCCAGCTCGCAAAGGAACTATGGGGGGAAGGGGTCAAACACTGAAGCTTTCTTT; cdr3_aa: CASSQRNYGGKGSNTEAFF
d_call: -; v_call: TRBV9; j_call: TRBJ1-2; clone_size: -; cdr3_nt: TGTGCCAGCAGCTCTTCGCAAAGAGGATATGGCTACACCTTC; cdr3_aa: CASSSSQRGYGYTF
d_call: -; v_call: TRBV28; j_call: TRBJ2-7; clone_size: -; cdr3_nt: TGTGCCAGTGCGCGCAGGCGCCCCTACGAGCAGTACTTC; cdr3_aa: CASARRRPYEQYF
d_call: TRBD2; v_call: TRBV27; j_call: TRBJ2-3; clone_size: -; cdr3_nt: TGTGCCAGCAGGCCCGACGGGTGGCGGGGGGCAGATACGCAGTATTTT; cdr3_aa: CASRPDGWRGADTQYF
d_call: -; v_call: TRBV19; j_call: TRBJ2-1; clone_size: -; cdr3_nt: TGTGCCAGTAGTATCCGGGACGGACCCTACAATGAGCAGTTCTTC; cdr3_aa: CASSIRDGPYNEQFF
d_call: -; v_call: TRBV5-4; j_call: TRBJ1-2; clone_size: -; cdr3_nt: TGTGCCAGCAGCTCCGCGAAGGTAGCTAACTATGGCTACACCTTC; cdr3_aa: CASSSAKVANYGYTF
d_call: TRBD2; v_call: TRBV4-1; j_call: TRBJ2-7; clone_size: once; cdr3_nt: TGCGCCAGCAGCCAAGAAAGACTAGCGGGTTCCTACGAGCAGTACTTC; cdr3_aa: CASSQERLAGSYEQYF
d_call: -; v_call: TRBV7-6; j_call: TRBJ2-7; clone_size: -; cdr3_nt: TGTGCCAGCAGCTTAGGTGATGCCTACGAGCAGTACTTC; cdr3_aa: CASSLGDAYEQYF
d_call: -; v_call: TRBV18; j_call: TRBJ1-3; clone_size: -; cdr3_nt: TGTGCCAGCACACCCCCCCCGACCACGGGAAACACCATATATTTT; cdr3_aa: CASTPPPTTGNTIYF
d_call: -; v_call: TRBV7-3; j_call: TRBJ2-3; clone_size: -; cdr3_nt: TGTGCCAGCGGACTTGGCGGCTCCACAGATACGCAGTATTTT; cdr3_aa: CASGLGGSTDTQYF
d_call: -; v_call: TRBV28; j_call: TRBJ2-7; clone_size: -; cdr3_nt: TGTGCCACGTGGGGCATGTACTTC; cdr3_aa: CATWGMYF
d_call: -; v_call: TRBV6-8; j_call: TRBJ2-7; clone_size: few; cdr3_nt: TGTGCCAGCCCCGGGCGCGGGGTCCACGAGCAGTACTTC; cdr3_aa: CASPGRGVHEQYF
d_call: TRBD1; v_call: TRBV7-9; j_call: TRBJ1-1; clone_size: -; cdr3_nt: TGTGCCAGCAGCTCGCAGCAGGGGGCGGGCACTGAAGCTTTCTTT; cdr3_aa: CASSSQQGAGTEAFF
d_call: -; v_call: TRBV29-1; j_call: TRBJ2-3; clone_size: -; cdr3_nt: TGCAGCGGCCAACGGCGGGGGCGGGATACGCAGTATTTT; cdr3_aa: CSGQRRGRDTQYF
d_call: -; v_call: TRBV9; j_call: TRBJ1-4; clone_size: -; cdr3_nt: TGTGCCAGCAGCGTAGGGGCAGGTCCGGAAAAACTGTTTTTT; cdr3_aa: CASSVGAGPEKLFF
d_call: -; v_call: TRBV5-1; j_call: TRBJ2-1; clone_size: once; cdr3_nt: TGCGCCAGCAGCTTGTCAGGGACCGTGCTTTACAATGAGCAGTTCTTC; cdr3_aa: CASSLSGTVLYNEQFF
d_call: TRBD2; v_call: TRBV5-6; j_call: TRBJ2-2; clone_size: once; cdr3_nt: TGTGCCAGCAGCTTGGCCCCTAGCGGGTACACCGGGGAGCTGTTTTTT; cdr3_aa: CASSLAPSGYTGELFF
d_call: -; v_call: TRBV28; j_call: TRBJ1-6; clone_size: -; cdr3_nt: TGTGCCAGCAGCGTGGGACACGAGAATTCACCCCTCCACTTT; cdr3_aa: CASSVGHENSPLHF
d_call: -; v_call: TRBV13; j_call: TRBJ2-5; clone_size: -; cdr3_nt: TGTGCCAGCAGCTTCCTCCAGTTGGCGGAGACCCAGTACTTC; cdr3_aa: CASSFLQLAETQYF
d_call: -; v_call: TRBV5-1; j_call: TRBJ2-7; clone_size: -; cdr3_nt: TGCGCCAGCAGCTTTGCGTCAGACAGGCCGGGGGAGCAGTACTTC; cdr3_aa: CASSFASDRPGEQYF
d_call: -; v_call: TRBV4-1; j_call: TRBJ2-3; clone_size: -; cdr3_nt: TGCGCCAGCAGCCAGGGCGGGCGCACAGATACGCAGTATTTT; cdr3_aa: CASSQGGRTDTQYF
d_call: -; v_call: TRBV6-1; j_call: TRBJ2-3; clone_size: -; cdr3_nt: TGTGCCAGCAGTGAAGGGGGGGTACATACGCAGTATTTT; cdr3_aa: CASSEGGVHTQYF